A selection of T cell receptor beta chains follows, all from one sample in a study of cytomegalovirus exposure and HLA in healthy donors. TCRdb's copy holds only in-frame clones and misses some; the assay was immunoSEQ multiplex PCR. The sample holds over 150,000 clones; around 85% are singletons and the top ten take 0.8% to 1%. The specimen sequenced was PBMCs. These receptors came from a woman in her thirties in good health and CMV-seronegative. Both conserved end residues are part of each CDR3. A D gene is named only where the DNA matches it firmly. Clone sizes are given selectively: once, few, many, or a class where the clone is expanded.

.	TRBV28	.	TRBJ2-6	CAIHTGSGANVLTF	TGTGCCATCCATACAGGGTCTGGGGCCAACGTCCTGACTTTC
.	TRBV7-2	.	TRBJ1-1	CASRGAGGLLSEAFF	TGTGCCAGCAGGGGAGCGGGGGGACTTTTGTCTGAAGCTTTCTTT
TRBD2	TRBV5-1	.	TRBJ2-1	CASSRLREGLGEQFF	TGCGCCAGCAGCCGGTTGCGGGAGGGCCTAGGGGAGCAGTTCTTC
.	TRBV4-1	once	TRBJ1-3	CASSPEGVVPGNTIYF	TGCGCCAGCAGCCCCGAGGGGGTAGTTCCGGGAAACACCATATATTTT
.	TRBV18	.	TRBJ1-1	CASSPPLPRGTEAFF	TGTGCCAGCTCACCACCCCTCCCCAGAGGCACTGAAGCTTTCTTT
.	TRBV7-9	.	TRBJ2-7	CASSLGGVGGLDYEQYF	TGTGCCAGCAGCTTAGGGGGGGTGGGGGGTCTAGACTACGAGCAGTACTTC
.	TRBV2	.	TRBJ2-1	CASSLGGRGMDEQFF	TGTGCCAGCAGTCTTGGAGGGCGGGGAATGGATGAGCAGTTCTTC
.	TRBV10-1	once	TRBJ1-1	CASSESIRNTEAFF	TGCGCCAGCAGTGAGTCAATCAGGAACACTGAAGCTTTCTTT
.	TRBV9	.	TRBJ1-3	CASSVLGASGNTIYF	TGTGCCAGCAGCGTACTGGGGGCGAGTGGAAACACCATATATTTT
TRBD1	TRBV6-5	once	TRBJ1-2	CASSFPRTGGGYGYTF	TGTGCCAGCAGTTTTCCGAGGACAGGGGGAGGCTATGGCTACACCTTC